This T cell receptor beta chain was obtained from a study of human T cells and chemical hapten exposure. The time point was: pre-sensitization, week 0. Sample treatment: therapeutic diphenylcyclopropenone sensitization with weekly scalp DPC. The donor pool consisted of alopecia patients aged 18 to 70 years, considered suitable for DPC. J was trimmed by 4 bases and V by 3 bases; bases with no gene match: 6. The CDR3 contains 14 residues. Germline values: CDR1 SQVTM, CDR2 ANQGSEA. MiXCR, applied by TCRdb to the RACE reads, yields one record per CDR3 protein. The sample contains about 89,000 distinct CDR3 sequences, approximately 11% of which appear only once. This clonotype was observed at least ten times.

The V gene is TRBV29-1, the J gene TRBJ1-2; 9 positions agree with TRBD1. The origin of this receptor is a woman aged 55 to 70 with alopecia areata. Some clones in this sample may be carry-over from other donors' samples. Sequenced here: whole blood, sampled in connection with sensitization to the hapten diphenylcyclopropenone (DPC). CDR3 coding DNA: TGCAGCGTTGAGGAGGGACAGGGCTTCTATGGCTACACCTTC. Protein product: CSVEEGQGFYGYTF.